Listed below are T cell receptor beta chains from one sample, sequenced in a study of T cells in Graves' hyperthyroidism and ophthalmopathy. In TCRdb, the multiplex PCR reads were re-called with MiXCR into one record per CDR3 protein. The sample records roughly 99,000 distinct CDR3 sequences, approximately 16% being singletons. Sequencing was done on a sample of blood. The receptors were gathered from a woman aged 50 to 60 with Graves' hyperthyroidism. Both conserved end residues are part of each CDR3. A D gene is named only where the DNA matches it firmly. Rows give clone size only sometimes, using once, few, many, or a class for an expanded clone.

j_gene	v_gene	abundance	len	d_gene	CDR3nt	CDR3aa
TRBJ2-7	TRBV20-1	many	14	TRBD1	TGCAGTGCCCCGGGGGACAGGGGTTCCTACGAGCAGTACTTC	CSAPGDRGSYEQYF
TRBJ1-5	TRBV19	many	15	TRBD1	TGTGCCAGTAGTACCTGGGACAGGGGGGCTCAGCCCCAGCATTTT	CASSTWDRGAQPQHF
TRBJ2-7	TRBV2	few	12	.	TGTGCCAGCACCGATGTGGGATACGAGCAGTACTTC	CASTDVGYEQYF
TRBJ2-5	TRBV14	few	16	.	TGTGCCAGCAGCCAAGATGCTGGGACGGCGCGGGAGACCCAGTACTTC	CASSQDAGTARETQYF
TRBJ1-1	TRBV11-2	.	14	.	TGTGCCAGCAGCCACTCCACAGCGAACACTGAAGCTTTCTTT	CASSHSTANTEAFF
TRBJ2-1	TRBV28	.	15	TRBD2	TGTGCCAGCAGAGCGGGGGGGGGTCACTACAATGAGCAGTTCTTC	CASRAGGGHYNEQFF
TRBJ1-2	TRBV20-1	many	14	.	TGCAGTGCTATCGTACCAGTACCTAACTATGGCTACACCTTC	CSAIVPVPNYGYTF
TRBJ2-3	TRBV6-5	many	15	.	TGTGCCAGCAGTTTTCCTCGGGGAGGATCAGATACGCAGTATTTT	CASSFPRGGSDTQYF
TRBJ2-1	TRBV7-3	many	13	.	TGTGCCAGCAGCTTTGGTGTTAGTGATGAGCAGTTCTTC	CASSFGVSDEQFF
TRBJ1-1	TRBV11-3	many	13	.	TGTGCCAGCAGCTTAGCCCCAGGGAATGACGCTTTCTTT	CASSLAPGNDAFF
TRBJ2-3	TRBV29-1	many	14	TRBD2	TGCAGCGTCCGGGGGGTCTGGACCACAGATACGCAGTATTTT	CSVRGVWTTDTQYF
TRBJ2-3	TRBV20-1	many	19	TRBD2	TGCAGTGCTCGACGGGACTTAGCGGGGGGATCTACTAGCACAGATACGCAGTATTTT	CSARRDLAGGSTSTDTQYF
TRBJ2-1	TRBV9	.	16	TRBD1	TGTGCCAGCAGCGTAGATGGGACAGGGTTGGGTAGTGAGCAGTTCTTC	CASSVDGTGLGSEQFF
TRBJ1-5	TRBV19	many	16	.	TGTGCCAGTAGTATAGAAAGGGGCGGTAGCAATCAGCCCCAGCATTTT	CASSIERGGSNQPQHF
TRBJ2-7	TRBV20-1	many	12	.	TGCAGTGCCAAAGGGCAGGTCTACGAGCAGTACTTC	CSAKGQVYEQYF
TRBJ2-2	TRBV28	many	18	TRBD2	TGTGCCAGCAGTCCCCCCCAGCGGGATGTTTGGCACACCGGGGAGCTGTTTTTT	CASSPPQRDVWHTGELFF
TRBJ2-1	TRBV12-3/TRBV12-4	many	12	.	TGTGCCAGCAGTTTGAGGGGCCCCGAGCAGTTCTTC	CASSLRGPEQFF
TRBJ2-7	TRBV6-1	few	15	TRBD2	TGTGCCAGCAGTGAACTAGCGGGAGACTTCTACGAGCAGTACTTC	CASSELAGDFYEQYF
TRBJ2-1	TRBV29-1	many	15	TRBD2	TGCAGCGTGGAGTCGGGACTAGCGGGAGACAATGAGCAGTTCTTC	CSVESGLAGDNEQFF
TRBJ2-5	TRBV7-9	many	13	.	TGTGCCAGCAGGGGACTCCGCCAAGAGACCCAGTACTTC	CASRGLRQETQYF
TRBJ2-5	TRBV5-1	many	13	.	TGCGCCAGCAGCTTGGAACTGGAAGAGACCCAGTACTTC	CASSLELEETQYF
TRBJ2-3	TRBV11-2	.	20	TRBD1	TGTGCCAGCAGCTCCCACCGCTATTATGACAGGGAGAACTTTACAGATACGCAGTATTTT	CASSSHRYYDRENFTDTQYF
TRBJ1-2	TRBV12-3/TRBV12-4	many	12	.	TGTGCCAGCAGCCCCGGGCCCTATGGCTACACCTTC	CASSPGPYGYTF
TRBJ2-2	TRBV6-1	many	17	TRBD2	TGTGCCAGCACCACGGGACTAGCGGTCTCGAACACCGGGGAGCTGTTTTTT	CASTTGLAVSNTGELFF
TRBJ1-1	TRBV29-1	few	13	.	TGCAGCGTTGGGTGGCAGGGGAACACTGAAGCTTTCTTT	CSVGWQGNTEAFF
TRBJ2-1	TRBV2	many	16	TRBD2	TGTGACAGCAGTGCTTGGACTAGCGGGAACCACAACGAGCAGTTCTTC	CDSSAWTSGNHNEQFF
TRBJ2-3	TRBV5-8	many	14	.	TGTGCCAGCAGCTTCGGTACAGTCACAGATACGCAGTATTTT	CASSFGTVTDTQYF
TRBJ1-4	TRBV30	many	15	.	TGTGCCTGGAGTGTGAGGACACTACGCAATGAAAAACTGTTTTTT	CAWSVRTLRNEKLFF
TRBJ2-3	TRBV29-1	many	11	.	TGCGGGGGGCGGACCACAGATACGCAGTATTTT	CGGRTTDTQYF